Listed below are T cell receptor beta chains from one sample, sequenced in a study of blood T cell repertoires in COVID-19. The assay was immunoSEQ multiplex PCR, and TCRdb's table has in-frame clones only and misses some. The sample includes some 410,000 clones, around 89% of them seen just once. Material: PBMCs or T cells enriched from blood (not recorded which). The receptor source for this set is a woman in her 30s with acute COVID-19. Each CDR3 is given with its conserved first and last residue. Fields, in order: V gene, clone size, D gene, J gene, CDR3 DNA, CDR3 protein. The D gene is left open where the match is weak. Where a row states a size, it is once, few, many or the class of an expanded clone; other rows omit it.

TRBV7-6,once,-,TRBJ1-1,TGTGCCAGCAGCACTCCGGGGACTGAAGCTTTCTTT,CASSTPGTEAFF
TRBV30,-,-,TRBJ1-2,TGTGCCTGGAGTCGACAGGTCAACTATGGCTACACCTTC,CAWSRQVNYGYTF
TRBV19,-,-,TRBJ2-5,TGTGCCAGTAGCCACCGACGGAGCCCTGGAGAGACCCAGTACTTC,CASSHRRSPGETQYF
TRBV7-2,few,-,TRBJ2-7,TGTGCCAGCAGCTCCGACGGGGGAGGCGGCTACGAGCAGTACTTC,CASSSDGGGGYEQYF
TRBV18,-,TRBD2,TRBJ2-1,TGTGCCAGCTCACCCGGACTAGCGGGGGGTTTCTCCTACAATGAGCAGTTCTTC,CASSPGLAGGFSYNEQFF
TRBV28,once,-,TRBJ2-2,TGTGCCAGCAGTTACAGGGTTGGGTCCGGGGAGCTGTTTTTT,CASSYRVGSGELFF
TRBV7-2,-,-,TRBJ2-1,TGTGCCAGCAGCTTATCACACCTCTCCTACAATGAGCAGTTCTTC,CASSLSHLSYNEQFF
TRBV19,-,-,TRBJ1-1,TGTGCCAGTAGTATCAGTCAGAACACTGAAGCTTTCTTT,CASSISQNTEAFF
TRBV11-2,-,-,TRBJ2-3,TGTGCCAGCAGCTTAAGATGGGGCAGGGAATCAGATACGCAGTATTTT,CASSLRWGRESDTQYF
TRBV24-1,-,-,TRBJ1-2,TGTGCCACCAGTGATCCGCGGGGTAACTATGGCTACACCTTC,CATSDPRGNYGYTF
TRBV18,-,-,TRBJ2-2,TGTGCCAGCTCACCTCGACAGCAGAACACCGGGGAGCTGTTTTTT,CASSPRQQNTGELFF
TRBV19,-,TRBD1,TRBJ1-5,TGTGCCAGTAGGGACAGGGGACGTCAGCCCCAGCATTTT,CASRDRGRQPQHF
TRBV29-1,few,-,TRBJ1-2,TGCAGTTACCGTGGGGCAGTGAACTATGGCTACACCTTC,CSYRGAVNYGYTF
TRBV9,-,-,TRBJ2-1,TGTGCCAGCAGCGTAGCGCGTAGGGGCTCTGACAATGAGCAGTTCTTC,CASSVARRGSDNEQFF
TRBV19,-,-,TRBJ1-2,TGTGCCAGTAGTATGGGAGGGCCGGGTGGCTACACCTTC,CASSMGGPGGYTF
TRBV19,-,TRBD2,TRBJ2-7,TGTGCCAGTAGTATTGGGACTACTATATACGAGCAGTACTTC,CASSIGTTIYEQYF
TRBV7-9,-,TRBD1,TRBJ1-2,TGTGCCAGCAGCTTAAGCCCGTCAGGGGGCATCTATGGCTACACCTTC,CASSLSPSGGIYGYTF
TRBV9,once,-,TRBJ1-4,TGTGCCAGCAGCGTTAACGCCGGGACGCGGTGGGGTGGGGGCGAAAAACTGTTTTTT,CASSVNAGTRWGGGEKLFF
TRBV7-2,-,-,TRBJ1-2,TGTGCCAGCAGCTTAGCAGGGCAGGGGATCGGCTACACCTTC,CASSLAGQGIGYTF
TRBV27,-,TRBD1,TRBJ1-3,TGTGCCAGCAGTCCAAGGGGGCCTGGAAACACCATATATTTT,CASSPRGPGNTIYF
TRBV19,-,-,TRBJ2-6,TGTGCCAGTAGTATAGGGATTTTAGGGGTTACAAGCTCTGGGGCCAACGTCCTGACTTTC,CASSIGILGVTSSGANVLTF
TRBV5-1,-,TRBD1,TRBJ1-3,TGCGCCAGCAGCCTGACAGGGGCGGGAAACACCATATATTTT,CASSLTGAGNTIYF
TRBV18,-,-,TRBJ1-1,TGTGCCAGCTCACCAATCGGACAGCTACTGAACACTGAAGCTTTCTTT,CASSPIGQLLNTEAFF
TRBV6-2/TRBV6-3,-,-,TRBJ2-1,TGTGCCAGCAGTTCTAGGGGCCCCAGCTCCTACAATGAGCAGTTCTTC,CASSSRGPSSYNEQFF
TRBV9,-,TRBD1,TRBJ2-3,TGTGCCAGCAGCGTAGAGGACAGGGGCGATACGCAGTATTTT,CASSVEDRGDTQYF
TRBV4-2,-,-,TRBJ1-2,TGTGCCAGCAGCCAAATGAGGGCGCAGAACTATGGCTACACCTTC,CASSQMRAQNYGYTF
TRBV9,-,TRBD2,TRBJ2-3,TGTGCCAGCAGCCCAAGCGGGAGGGCGGGAGATACGCAGTATTTT,CASSPSGRAGDTQYF
TRBV29-1,-,TRBD1,TRBJ1-1,TGCAGCATCCGGAGACAGGGCAACACTGAAGCTTTCTTT,CSIRRQGNTEAFF
TRBV27,few,TRBD1,TRBJ1-3,TGTGCCAGCAGTTTACGCCGGGACAGCGGTGGAAACACCATATATTTT,CASSLRRDSGGNTIYF
TRBV6-1,-,-,TRBJ2-3,TGTGCCAGCAGTGAAGGACAGGCCACAGATACGCAGTATTTT,CASSEGQATDTQYF
TRBV19,-,-,TRBJ2-3,TGTGCCAGTAGTATAGGGGCAGTCCTAAGCACAGATACGCAGTATTTT,CASSIGAVLSTDTQYF
TRBV7-9,-,-,TRBJ1-4,TGTGCCAGCAGCCATAGCGACGGTGGCATTAATGAAAAACTGTTTTTT,CASSHSDGGINEKLFF
TRBV5-1,once,-,TRBJ2-3,TGCGCCAGCTCGAGTTGGGGGGGCCCTAGCACAGATACGCAGTATTTT,CASSSWGGPSTDTQYF
TRBV5-5,-,TRBD1,TRBJ1-2,TGTGCCAGCAGCCCCGACAGGGCCTTCTATGGCTACACCTTC,CASSPDRAFYGYTF
TRBV13,once,TRBD2,TRBJ2-2,TGTGCCAGCAGCTTGGGACTAGCGGGGGTGACCGGGGAGCTGTTTTTT,CASSLGLAGVTGELFF
TRBV6-2/TRBV6-3,-,-,TRBJ2-5,TGTGCCAGCAGCCCATCCACAGGGTACCAAGAGACCCAGTACTTC,CASSPSTGYQETQYF
TRBV7-3,-,-,TRBJ2-5,TGTGCCAGCAGTCCAGGTGGTAGCGGAGAGACCCAGTACTTC,CASSPGGSGETQYF
TRBV7-2,-,-,TRBJ2-1,TGTGCCAGCAGCTTAGGGGGGGGCGGAGGGGAGCAGTTCTTC,CASSLGGGGGEQFF
TRBV2,-,TRBD2,TRBJ2-5,TGTGCCAGCAGTGAGTCCGCCCAGCGGGGGGCCCAGGTCCAGTACTTC,CASSESAQRGAQVQYF
TRBV5-1,-,TRBD2,TRBJ2-7,TGCGCCAGCAGCTCCGTTTGGGAGGGCTCGAGCGAGCAGTACTTC,CASSSVWEGSSEQYF
TRBV19,-,TRBD1,TRBJ2-7,TGTGCCAGTAGCCCGGGACAGGGGTTCCACGAGCAGTACTTC,CASSPGQGFHEQYF
TRBV2,-,TRBD2,TRBJ2-5,TGTGCCAGCAGTTGGACGGCACTGGGACTAACTCAAGAGACCCAGTACTTC,CASSWTALGLTQETQYF
TRBV24-1,once,-,TRBJ1-2,TGTGCCACCAGTGGCAGGGGCGACTATGGCTACACCTTC,CATSGRGDYGYTF
TRBV18,many,-,TRBJ2-7,TGTGCCAGCTCACCGAAACAGGGCCACGAGCAGTACTTC,CASSPKQGHEQYF